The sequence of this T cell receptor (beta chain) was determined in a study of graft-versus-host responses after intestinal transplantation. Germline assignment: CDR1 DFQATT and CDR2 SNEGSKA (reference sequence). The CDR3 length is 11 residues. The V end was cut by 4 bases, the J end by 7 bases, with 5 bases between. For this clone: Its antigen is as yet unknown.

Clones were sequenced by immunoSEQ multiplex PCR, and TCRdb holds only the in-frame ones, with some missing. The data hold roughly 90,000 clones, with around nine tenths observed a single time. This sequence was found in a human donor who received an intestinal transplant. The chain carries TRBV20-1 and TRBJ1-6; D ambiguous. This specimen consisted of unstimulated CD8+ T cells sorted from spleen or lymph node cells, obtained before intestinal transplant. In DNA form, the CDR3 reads TGCAGTGCTACTTCAAATTCACCCCTCCACTTT. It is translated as CSATSNSPLHF.